Following are 32 T cell receptor beta chains from one sample sequenced in a study of shared clonotypes between healthy human individuals. The method was immunoSEQ multiplex PCR; TCRdb's version includes in-frame clones alone and lacks a portion of them. The sample shows 2 million to 2.5 million clones, under 97% of them seen only once. The sequenced sample consisted of naive CD4+ T cells sorted from blood. Indicated subset: CD45RA+ positively selected. The receptors were sampled from a young man in good health.

The chain recombines TRBV28 with TRBJ1-1; no firm D call. The CDR3 is 15 amino acids. Trimming took 3 bases from V and 8 from J, leaving 19 bases between them. Germline V gene lookup returns CDR1 MDHEN and CDR2 SYDVKM. CDR3: CASSLRPDRRSEAFF. In DNA, the CDR3 is TGTGCCAGCAGTTTGCGCCCCGACCGTCGGTCCGAAGCTTTCTTT.

The chain uses TRBV11-2 and TRBJ2-3, with 7 bases lining up with TRBD1. Germline values: CDR1 SGHAT, CDR2 FQNNGV. The CDR3 length is 16 residues. V was clipped by 4 bases and J by 3 bases; unmatched bases: 10. In DNA form, the CDR3 reads TGTGCCAGCAGCTCTCTAAGGGGGCGCGGGACAGATACGCAGTATTTT. Translation: CASSSLRGRGTDTQYF.

The chain employs TRBV7-2 and TRBJ2-1; D gene ambiguous. Germline lookup yields CDR1 SGHTA and CDR2 FQGNSA. V was cut by 2 bases and J by 3 bases, with 8 bases left in between. The CDR3 length is 14 residues. CDR3 region: CASSLMGLYNEQFF. CDR3 sequence (DNA): TGTGCCAGCAGCTTAATGGGCCTCTACAATGAGCAGTTCTTC.

The chain joins TRBV6-5 to TRBJ1-2; D is undetermined. Germline CDR1 and CDR2: MNHEY and SVGAGI. V lost 6 bases and J 7 bases, leaving 12 bases between the germline ends. This CDR3 has 12 amino acids. The CDR3 sequence: CASSPGVTGYTF. The CDR3 DNA follows: TGTGCCAGCAGCCCCGGGGTGACTGGCTACACCTTC.

The genes are TRBV5-8 and TRBJ1-3; 7 bases are shared with TRBD1. Per germline, CDR1 SGHTS and CDR2 YDEGEE. After removal of 4 bases from V and 3 bases from J, the junction contained 19 bases not matched to a gene. This CDR3 has 19 amino acids. This CDR3 reads CASSPRAVSGQNYGNTIYF. CDR3 sequence (DNA): TGTGCCAGCAGCCCGAGGGCGGTTTCGGGACAGAATTATGGAAACACCATATATTTT.

This chain uses TRBV6-5 with TRBJ1-1, with TRBD1 as a possible D gene (6 bases). The germline V gene has CDR1 MNHEY and CDR2 SVGAGI. The CDR3 consists of 16 residues. V was cut by 0 bases and J by 4 bases, with 15 bases left in between. The CDR3 loop reads CASSYSSGGGFTEAFF. The CDR3 DNA reads as TGTGCCAGCAGTTACTCGTCTGGAGGGGGGTTCACTGAAGCTTTCTTT.

The rearrangement uses TRBV10-1 and TRBJ2-5, with 7 bases that match TRBD1. This CDR3 is 13 amino acids long. V lost 5 bases and J lost 2; bases outside the gene matches: 2. Germline V gene lookup returns CDR1 WNHNN and CDR2 SYGVQD (reference sequence). CDR3 in DNA: TGCGCCAGCAGTAACAGGGGTCAAGAGACCCAGTACTTC. Translating it yields CASSNRGQETQYF.

The chain combines TRBV2 with TRBJ1-4; perhaps TRBD1 as D (5 bases). Per germline, CDR1 SNHLY and CDR2 FYNNEI. V was clipped by 6 bases and J by 8 bases, with 13 bases between them. This CDR3 region has 13 residues. In nucleotides, the CDR3 is TGTGCCAGCAGGGGGGACCCTGTAGAAAAACTGTTTTTT. This codes for CASRGDPVEKLFF.

The genes are TRBV4-1 and TRBJ2-5; 7 bases match TRBD2. Germline-derived CDR1 and CDR2 are MGHRA and YSYEKL. The CDR3 length is 15 residues. The trim removed 8 bases at V and 5 bases at J, leaving 14 bases unmatched. The CDR3 loop reads CASSLVPSGGETQYF. CDR3 nucleotide sequence: TGCGCCAGCTCCCTGGTCCCTAGCGGCGGTGAGACCCAGTACTTC.

The V gene is TRBV10-3, the J gene TRBJ2-2; possibly TRBD1 for D (6 bases). The germline V gene has CDR1 ENHRY and CDR2 SYGVKD. The CDR3 extends over 13 amino acids. V was pared by 10 bases and J by 6 bases, with 15 bases between. The chain's CDR3 is CATFEGGSGELFF. CDR3 nucleotide sequence: TGTGCCACCTTCGAAGGGGGTTCCGGGGAGCTGTTTTTT.

In regard to this clone: The same CDR3 also results from other DNA sequences found in this sample. The chain joins TRBV18 to TRBJ1-3, with TRBD1 matching over 7 bases. CDR3 size: 15 residues. Germline V CDR1 and CDR2: KGHSH, LQKENI. Unmatched junction bases numbered 5, after V lost 6 bases and J lost 0 bases. CDR3 sequence (DNA): TGTGCCAGCTCCCGGGACAGAAGCTCTGGAAACACCATATATTTT. It yields the protein CASSRDRSSGNTIYF.

The chain employs TRBV5-1 and TRBJ2-3, with TRBD2 identical over 9 bases. Germline CDR1 SGHRS, CDR2 YFSETQ. The length of the CDR3 is 16 residues. V was clipped by 4 bases and J by 2 bases; unmatched bases: 8. Written as DNA, the CDR3 is TGCGCCAGCAGCAGGTCCGGGACTAGCTACACAGATACGCAGTATTTT. Its translation: CASSRSGTSYTDTQYF.

Remarks on this clone: The sample has other DNA sequences that encode this CDR3 too. This chain uses TRBV7-2 with TRBJ1-1, with TRBD1 matching over 7 bases. Germline values: CDR1 SGHTA, CDR2 FQGNSA. The CDR3 totals 14 residues. Germline trimming cut 3 bases from V and 1 base from J; bases unmatched to any gene: 2. CDR3 sequence reads: CASSLRQGNTEAFF. CDR3 DNA sequence: TGTGCCAGCAGCTTGCGACAGGGGAACACTGAAGCTTTCTTT.

The chain links TRBV6-5 to TRBJ2-7; 8 nucleotides align to TRBD1. The CDR3 is 13 amino acids. In germline, CDR1 is MNHEY, CDR2 SVGAGI. Germline trimming cut 6 bases from V and 6 bases from J; bases unmatched to any gene: 7. The CDR3 spells CASRTVDRAEQYF. CDR3 DNA sequence: TGTGCCAGCAGAACCGTGGACAGGGCCGAGCAGTACTTC.

This rearrangement joins TRBV7-9 to TRBJ2-7; perhaps TRBD2 as D (5 bases). Per the germline V gene, CDR1 is SEHNR and CDR2 is FQNEAQ (reference sequence). Deletions cut 1 base from V and 8 bases from J, with 6 bases between. The CDR3 has 11 residues. This CDR3 reads CASSLGGKQYF. The CDR3 DNA is TGTGCCAGCAGCTTAGGAGGGAAGCAGTACTTC.

This sequence joins TRBV6-4 and TRBJ2-7; 7 bases are shared with TRBD2. CDR1 and CDR2 (germline): MRHNA, SNTAGT. This CDR3 spans 14 amino acids. The V and J ends lost 3 bases and 2 bases, in that order; junction bases with no gene match: 4. CDR3: CASSEPAGTYEQYF. The CDR3 DNA reads TGTGCCAGCAGTGAACCAGCGGGGACCTACGAGCAGTACTTC.

This clone showed up just once. The rearrangement links TRBV11-2 to TRBJ2-3, with TRBD1 matching over 9 bases. CDR1 and CDR2 from the germline V gene are SGHAT and FQNNGV. CDR3 length equals 15 residues. After removal of 5 bases from V and 3 bases from J, the junction contained 6 bases not matched to a gene. This CDR3 is CASSLTGGWTDTQYF. CDR3 coding DNA: TGTGCCAGCAGCCTCACAGGGGGCTGGACAGATACGCAGTATTTT.

The V call is TRBV6-5, the J call TRBJ2-7, with D possibly TRBD2 on 6 matching bases. CDR3 length: 14 amino acids. Per germline, CDR1 MNHEY and CDR2 SVGAGI. The ends were cut back, 5 bases at V and 6 bases at J, with 17 bases in the middle. The DNA of the CDR3 is TGTGCCAGCAGTCGACTATTCGGGGGAGGCGAGCAGTACTTC. Amino acid sequence: CASSRLFGGGEQYF.

This chain connects TRBV6-5 to TRBJ2-3; the D is unclear. The V end was cut by 7 bases, the J end by 2 bases, with 16 bases between. Germline V lookup: CDR1 MNHEY, CDR2 SVGAGI. The CDR3 covers 15 residues. The CDR3 bases are TGTGCCAGCACCGAATTACTTGGCAACACAGATACGCAGTATTTT. This translates into CASTELLGNTDTQYF.

The gene calls are TRBV4-1 and TRBJ2-3; the match to TRBD2 covers 7 bases. Trimming at V came to 0 bases and at J to 2 bases, leaving 5 bases not matched to a gene. The length of the CDR3 is 16 residues. The germline CDR1 and CDR2 sequences are MGHRA and YSYEKL. CDR3 DNA sequence: TGCGCCAGCAGCCAAGAACCAGCGGGGAACACAGATACGCAGTATTTT. Its translation is CASSQEPAGNTDTQYF.

This clone is a singleton in its sample. J is TRBJ2-5 and V is TRBV11-2; no firm D call. Germline V CDR1 and CDR2: SGHAT, FQNNGV. The CDR3 runs 12 residues. V lost 5 bases to trimming and J lost 3 bases, with 7 bases between them. CDR3 sequence (DNA): TGTGCCAGCAGCCCCCTGGAAGAGACCCAGTACTTC. It is translated as CASSPLEETQYF.

For this clone: One end of the junction is discordant with germline, which a read error may explain. The rearrangement joins TRBV14 to TRBJ1-2; no reliable D call. Germline CDR1 is SGHDN and CDR2 is FVKESK. The CDR3 has 12 amino acids. This chain's CDR3 is CASSQDFGGLFF. The CDR3 DNA sequence: TGTGCCAGCAGCCAAGATTTTGGAGGACTCTTCTTC.

The CDR3 bases are TGTGCCAGCAGCGCGGGCGGGAGTAAGTCAGATACGCAGTATTTT. Translated: CASSAGGSKSDTQYF. The gene calls are TRBV11-3 and TRBJ2-3; TRBD2 agrees at 7 bases. Germline V gene lookup returns CDR1 SGHNT and CDR2 YENEEA. CDR3 length: 15 residues. Germline trimming cut 5 bases from V and 4 bases from J; bases unmatched to any gene: 9.

This clone has a single count. The gene calls are TRBV19 and TRBJ2-2; maybe TRBD2 (7 bases). The CDR3 loop spans 17 amino acids. Germline CDR1 is LNHDA and CDR2 is SQIVND (reference sequence). V lost 3 bases and J lost 3, with 17 bases in between. CDR3 region: CASSIWGLGLDTGELFF. As DNA, the CDR3 is TGTGCCAGTAGTATTTGGGGGCTCGGACTAGACACCGGGGAGCTGTTTTTT.

This clone was detected once. This chain links TRBV10-1 with TRBJ2-7, with 7 bases matching TRBD1. Germline loops: CDR1 WNHNN, CDR2 SYGVQD (reference sequence). Trimming cost V 5 bases and J 3 bases; bases outside gene matches: 10. The CDR3 is 15 amino acids. The CDR3 reads CASSYGQELGYEQYF. As DNA, the CDR3 is TGCGCCAGCAGTTACGGACAGGAATTGGGCTACGAGCAGTACTTC.

J is TRBJ2-7 and V is TRBV6-1; TRBD1 is a possible D gene (5 bases). Germline V gives CDR1 MNHNS, CDR2 SASEGT. The CDR3 covers 17 residues. Deletions cut 3 bases from V and 0 bases from J, with 18 bases between. The CDR3 loop is CASSENRGITFSYEQYF. CDR3 nucleotides: TGTGCCAGCAGTGAGAATAGGGGCATAACCTTCTCCTACGAGCAGTACTTC.

This clone was counted once. The chain uses TRBV10-1 and TRBJ1-3, with D uncertain. This CDR3 is built from 14 residues. V was shortened by 7 bases and J by 9 bases, with 19 bases between the two germline ends. Per the germline V gene, CDR1 is WNHNN and CDR2 is SYGVQD (reference sequence). The CDR3 nucleotides read TGCGCCAGCACGTCCGGGCCCGGATCCGGCACCATATATTTT. Translated, it gives CASTSGPGSGTIYF.

The chain joins TRBV6-5 to TRBJ2-3, with D possibly matching TRBD2 (5 bases). Germline CDR1 MNHEY, CDR2 SVGAGI. With 5 bases removed from V and 2 bases from J, the gap between germline ends came to 14 bases. This CDR3 comprises 15 residues. CDR3 sequence: CASSRSGLLTDTQYF. The CDR3 DNA reads as TGTGCCAGCAGTAGATCCGGACTTCTCACAGATACGCAGTATTTT.

The chain uses TRBV5-4 and TRBJ1-6; D gene ambiguous. This CDR3 is 15 amino acids long. The germline V gene has CDR1 SGHNT and CDR2 YYREEE (reference sequence). V gave up 2 bases and J gave up 7 bases, with 13 bases separating them. CDR3 amino acids: CASSFALGENSPLHF. The CDR3 bases are TGTGCCAGCAGCTTCGCTTTGGGTGAAAATTCACCCCTCCACTTT.

The chain is built from TRBV29-1 and TRBJ1-2; D is unclear. V was clipped by 4 bases and J by 0 bases, with 12 bases between them. The germline gives CDR1 SQVTM, CDR2 ANQGSEA. The CDR3 runs 14 residues. CDR3 DNA: TGCAGCGTTGTCCCACAGAACGCTAACTATGGCTACACCTTC. Its translation is CSVVPQNANYGYTF.

On this clone: Other DNA sequences of this sample code for an identical CDR3. The chain employs TRBV2 and TRBJ2-7; 9 bases are a match to TRBD1. The CDR3 has 12 amino acids. CDR1 is SNHLY, CDR2 FYNNEI, per germline. V was clipped by 7 bases and J by 3 bases; unmatched bases: 1. CDR3 loop: CASKGQGYEQYF. The CDR3 bases are TGTGCCAGCAAGGGACAGGGCTACGAGCAGTACTTC.

As for this clone: Other DNA sequences in the sample encode the same CDR3. The rearrangement joins TRBV7-2 to TRBJ1-4, with TRBD1 as a possible D gene (6 bases). The CDR3 runs 15 residues. CDR1 and CDR2 (germline): SGHTA, FQGNSA. V was cut by 1 base and J by 5 bases, with 11 bases left in between. In DNA, the CDR3 is TGTGCCAGCAGCTTAGAGGGCAGGGGAAATGAAAAACTGTTTTTT. Its protein product is CASSLEGRGNEKLFF.